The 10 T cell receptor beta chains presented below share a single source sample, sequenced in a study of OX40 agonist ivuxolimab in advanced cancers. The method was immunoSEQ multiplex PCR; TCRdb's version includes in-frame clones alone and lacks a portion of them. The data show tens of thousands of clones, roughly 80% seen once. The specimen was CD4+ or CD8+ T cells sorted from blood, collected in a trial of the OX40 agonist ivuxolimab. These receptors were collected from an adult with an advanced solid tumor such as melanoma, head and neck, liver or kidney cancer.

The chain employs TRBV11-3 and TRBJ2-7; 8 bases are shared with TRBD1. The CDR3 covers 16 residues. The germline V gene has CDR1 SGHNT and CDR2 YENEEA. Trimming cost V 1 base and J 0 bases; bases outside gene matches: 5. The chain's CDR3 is CASSLGPGTGSYEQYF. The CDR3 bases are TGTGCCAGCAGCTTAGGACCCGGGACAGGCTCCTACGAGCAGTACTTC. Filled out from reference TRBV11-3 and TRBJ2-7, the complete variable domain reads EAGVVQSPRYKIIEKKQPVAFWCNPISGHNTLYWYLQNLGQGPELLIRYENEEAVDDSQLPKDRFSAERLKGVDSTLKIQPAELGDSAVYLCASSLGPGTGSYEQYFGPGTRLTVT.

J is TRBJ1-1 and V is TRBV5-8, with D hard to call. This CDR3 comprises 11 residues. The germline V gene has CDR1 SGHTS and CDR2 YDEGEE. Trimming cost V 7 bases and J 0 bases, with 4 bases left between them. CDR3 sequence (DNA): TGTGCCAGCCCGATGAACACTGAAGCTTTCTTT. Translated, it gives CASPMNTEAFF. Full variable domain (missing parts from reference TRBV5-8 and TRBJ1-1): EAGVTQSPTHLIKTRGQQATLRCSPISGHTSVYWYQQALGLGLQFLLWYDEGEERNRGNFPPRFSGRQFPNYSSELNVNALELEDSALYLCASPMNTEAFFGQGTRLTVV.

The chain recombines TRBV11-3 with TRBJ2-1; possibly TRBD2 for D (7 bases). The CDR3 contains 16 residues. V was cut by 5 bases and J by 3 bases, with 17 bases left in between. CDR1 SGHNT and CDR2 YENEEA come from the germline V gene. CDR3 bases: TGTGCCAGCAGCCGAGGGAGGGGGGCCCACTACAATGAGCAGTTCTTC. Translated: CASSRGRGAHYNEQFF.

The CDR3 sequence: CASSGRFGYGYTF. In nucleotides, the CDR3 is TGTGCCAGCAGTGGACGGTTTGGGTATGGCTACACCTTC. The chain links TRBV6-5 to TRBJ1-2, with D uncertain. CDR3 length: 13 residues. Trimming cost V 5 bases and J 5 bases, with 12 bases left between them. Germline-derived CDR1 and CDR2 are MNHEY and SVGAGI.

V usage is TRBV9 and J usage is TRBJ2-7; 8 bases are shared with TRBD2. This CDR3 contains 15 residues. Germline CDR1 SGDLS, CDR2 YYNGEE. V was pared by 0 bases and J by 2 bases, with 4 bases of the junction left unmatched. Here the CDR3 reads CASSVAGGGAYEQYF. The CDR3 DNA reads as TGTGCCAGCAGCGTAGCGGGGGGGGGAGCCTACGAGCAGTACTTC.

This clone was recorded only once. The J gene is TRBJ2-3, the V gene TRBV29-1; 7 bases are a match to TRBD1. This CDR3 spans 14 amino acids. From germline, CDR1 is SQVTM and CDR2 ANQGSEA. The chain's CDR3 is CTFSRTGVFDTQYF. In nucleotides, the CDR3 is TGCACCTTCAGTCGCACAGGGGTATTTGATACGCAGTATTTT.

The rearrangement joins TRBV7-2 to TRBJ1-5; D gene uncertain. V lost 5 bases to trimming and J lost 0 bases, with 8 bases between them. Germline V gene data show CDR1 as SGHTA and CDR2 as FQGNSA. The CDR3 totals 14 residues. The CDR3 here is CASSPGDSNQPQHF. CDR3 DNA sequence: TGTGCCAGCAGCCCCGGGGATAGCAATCAGCCCCAGCATTTT.

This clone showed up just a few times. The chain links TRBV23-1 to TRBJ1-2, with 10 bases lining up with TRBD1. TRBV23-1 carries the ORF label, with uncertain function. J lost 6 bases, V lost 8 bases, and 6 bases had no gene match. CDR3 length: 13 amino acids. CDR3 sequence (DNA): TGCGCCAGCGGGGACAGGGGCTCTCATGGCTACACCTTC. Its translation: CASGDRGSHGYTF.

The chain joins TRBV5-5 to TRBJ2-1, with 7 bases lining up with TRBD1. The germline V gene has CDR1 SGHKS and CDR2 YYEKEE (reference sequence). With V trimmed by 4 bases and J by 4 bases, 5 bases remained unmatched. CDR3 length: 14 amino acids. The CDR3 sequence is CASSRDRLYNEQFF. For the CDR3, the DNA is TGTGCCAGCAGCCGGGACAGACTATACAATGAGCAGTTCTTC.

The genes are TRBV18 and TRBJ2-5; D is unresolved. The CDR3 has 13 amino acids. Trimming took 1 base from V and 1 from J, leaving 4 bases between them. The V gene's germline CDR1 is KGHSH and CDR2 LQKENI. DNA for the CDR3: TGTGCCAGCTCACCACTCCTCCAAGAGACCCAGTACTTC. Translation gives CASSPLLQETQYF.